Listed below are T cell receptor beta chains from one sample, sequenced in a study of Graves' ophthalmopathy and Graves' hyperthyroidism. Each CDR3 protein is one row after TCRdb ran MiXCR on the multiplex PCR reads. In the table there are about 700,000 distinct CDR3 sequences, around 40% of which are singletons. The sequenced material came from peripheral blood. These receptors were obtained from an adult man with Graves' ophthalmopathy. CDR3s include the opening cysteine and the closing phenylalanine or tryptophan. The D gene is left open where the match is weak. Clone size, where shown, is once, few, many, or a class for clones that have expanded.

DNA,CDR3,V,D,size,J
TGTGCCAGCAGTGAGGAAAGGACAAATTCACCCCTCCACTTT,CASSEERTNSPLHF,TRBV7-9,.,once,TRBJ1-6
TGTGCCAGCAGCTTTTCAGTGAGCTCCTATAATTCACCCCTCCACTTT,CASSFSVSSYNSPLHF,TRBV7-2,.,few,TRBJ1-6
TGCAGTGCTAGAGAGTCCGGGTACGACGAGCAGTACTTC,CSARESGYDEQYF,TRBV20-1,.,.,TRBJ2-7
TGCGCCAGCAGTGAATCCGGGACAGGGGACGAGCAGTACTTC,CASSESGTGDEQYF,TRBV10-2,TRBD1,.,TRBJ2-7
TGTGCCAGCAGCGTTGAAGAAGGCGCAGGGGGTACCTACGAGCAGTACTTC,CASSVEEGAGGTYEQYF,TRBV2,TRBD1,.,TRBJ2-7
TGTGCCAGCAGTGGGACGTCTCCTATAAGCTCCTACGAGCAGTACTTC,CASSGTSPISSYEQYF,TRBV2,.,few,TRBJ2-7
TGTGCCACCAGTGACCCCCACCGCACAGGGGGCGGCTATGGCTACACCTTC,CATSDPHRTGGGYGYTF,TRBV24-1,TRBD1,.,TRBJ1-2
TGCAGTGCTAGAGATTTGGAGTCAGTATCCTACGAGCAGTACTTC,CSARDLESVSYEQYF,TRBV20-1,.,.,TRBJ2-7
TGTGCCATCAGTCCGGGACTAAACACCAGGGAGCTGTTTTTT,CAISPGLNTRELFF,TRBV10-3,TRBD2,.,TRBJ2-2
TGTGCCACCAGGGGACTAGCGGGACGGGAGAGTGAAGCTTTCTTT,CATRGLAGRESEAFF,TRBV15,.,.,TRBJ1-1
TGTGCCAGCAGTCCCCGTCCCGGGACAGGGGGACACGAGCAGTACTTC,CASSPRPGTGGHEQYF,TRBV25-1,TRBD1,.,TRBJ2-7
TGTGCCAGCAGTTGGAATTCACCCCTCCACTTT,CASSWNSPLHF,TRBV25-1,.,.,TRBJ1-6
TGTGCCACCATGGGGACAGACACCGGGGAGCTGTTTTTT,CATMGTDTGELFF,TRBV24-1,TRBD1,many,TRBJ2-2
TGTGCCAGCAGTGAAGACAGGGATTTCGGCTACACCTTC,CASSEDRDFGYTF,TRBV6-5,TRBD1,few,TRBJ1-2
TGCGCCAGCAGTGAGTCAGGGGGCGGTGAAAAACTGTTTTTT,CASSESGGGEKLFF,TRBV10-2,TRBD1,once,TRBJ1-4
TGCGCCAGCAGCGTAACACTTGCAACTAATGAAAAACTGTTTTTT,CASSVTLATNEKLFF,TRBV5-1,.,few,TRBJ1-4